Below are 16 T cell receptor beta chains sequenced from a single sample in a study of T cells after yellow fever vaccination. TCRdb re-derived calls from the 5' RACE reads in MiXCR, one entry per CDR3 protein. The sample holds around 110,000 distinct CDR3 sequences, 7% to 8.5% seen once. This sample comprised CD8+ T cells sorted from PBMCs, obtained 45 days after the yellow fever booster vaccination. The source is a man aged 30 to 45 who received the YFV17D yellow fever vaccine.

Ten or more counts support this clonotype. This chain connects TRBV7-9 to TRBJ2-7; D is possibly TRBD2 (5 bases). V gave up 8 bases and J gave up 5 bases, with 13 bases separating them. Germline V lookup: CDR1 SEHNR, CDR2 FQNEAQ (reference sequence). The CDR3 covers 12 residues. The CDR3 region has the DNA TGTGCCAGCGGAACTAGTTCCCACGAGCAGTACTTC. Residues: CASGTSSHEQYF.

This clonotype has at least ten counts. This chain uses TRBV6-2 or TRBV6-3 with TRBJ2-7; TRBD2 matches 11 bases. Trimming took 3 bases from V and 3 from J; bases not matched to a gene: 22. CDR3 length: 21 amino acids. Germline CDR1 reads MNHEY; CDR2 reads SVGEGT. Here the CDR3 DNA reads TGTGCCAGCAGTTATGGGGTGTTCGGGGAGCTAGCGGGAGGCCCTTACTACGAGCAGTACTTC. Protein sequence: CASSYGVFGELAGGPYYEQYF.

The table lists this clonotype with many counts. The CDR3 region has the DNA TGTGCCAGCAGCTTAGGTGTGGACGATACGCAGTATTTT. This codes for CASSLGVDDTQYF. The chain carries TRBV13 and TRBJ2-3; D unresolved. V lost 0 bases and J lost 6, with 7 bases in between. The V gene's germline CDR1 is PRHDT and CDR2 FYEKMQ (reference sequence). The CDR3 is made up of 13 amino acids.

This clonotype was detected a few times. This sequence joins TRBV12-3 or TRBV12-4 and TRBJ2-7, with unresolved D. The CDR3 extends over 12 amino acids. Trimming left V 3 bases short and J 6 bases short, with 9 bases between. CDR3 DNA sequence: TGTGCCAGCAGTTTGACGAGCCGCGAGCAGTACTTC. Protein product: CASSLTSREQYF.

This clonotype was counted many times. For the CDR3, the DNA is TGTGCCAGCAGTGACAGGGCCACCGGGGAGCTGTTTTTT. This gives the protein CASSDRATGELFF. V is TRBV6-4 and J is TRBJ2-2; D is unresolved. This CDR3 is built from 13 residues. V was trimmed by 2 bases and J by 4 bases, leaving 5 bases between them. Germline values: CDR1 MRHNA, CDR2 SNTAGT.

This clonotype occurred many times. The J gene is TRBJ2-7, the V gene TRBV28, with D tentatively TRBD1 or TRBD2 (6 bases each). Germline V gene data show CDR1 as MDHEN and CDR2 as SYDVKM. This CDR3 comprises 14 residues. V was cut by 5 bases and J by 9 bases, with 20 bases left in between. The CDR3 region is CASSATGGGRLQYF. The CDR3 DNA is TGTGCCAGCAGTGCCACGGGTGGGGGGCGGTTGCAGTACTTC.

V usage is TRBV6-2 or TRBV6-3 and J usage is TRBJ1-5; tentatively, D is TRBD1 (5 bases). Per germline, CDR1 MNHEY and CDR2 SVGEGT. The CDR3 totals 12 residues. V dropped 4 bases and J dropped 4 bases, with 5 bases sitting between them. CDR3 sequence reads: CASSWTNQPQHF. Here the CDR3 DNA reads TGTGCCAGCAGTTGGACAAATCAGCCCCAGCATTTT.

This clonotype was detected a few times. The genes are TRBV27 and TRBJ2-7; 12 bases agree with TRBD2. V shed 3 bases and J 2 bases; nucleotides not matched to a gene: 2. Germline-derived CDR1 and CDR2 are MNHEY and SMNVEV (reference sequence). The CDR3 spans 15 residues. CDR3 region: CASSFWTSGTYEQYF. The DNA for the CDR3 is TGTGCCAGCAGTTTTTGGACTAGCGGGACCTACGAGCAGTACTTC.

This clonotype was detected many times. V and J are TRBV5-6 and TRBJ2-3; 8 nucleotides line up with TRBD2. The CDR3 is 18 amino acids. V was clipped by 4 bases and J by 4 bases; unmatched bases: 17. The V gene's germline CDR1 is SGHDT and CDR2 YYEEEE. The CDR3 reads CASSLGPLLADEADTQYF. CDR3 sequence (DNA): TGTGCCAGCAGCCTGGGACCATTACTAGCGGACGAGGCAGATACGCAGTATTTT.

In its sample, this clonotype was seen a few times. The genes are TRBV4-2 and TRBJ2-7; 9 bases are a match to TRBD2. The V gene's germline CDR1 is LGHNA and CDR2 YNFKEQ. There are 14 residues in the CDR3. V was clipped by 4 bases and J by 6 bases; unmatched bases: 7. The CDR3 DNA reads TGTGCCAGCAGCCCCGGACTAGCGAACGGCGAGCAGTACTTC. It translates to CASSPGLANGEQYF.

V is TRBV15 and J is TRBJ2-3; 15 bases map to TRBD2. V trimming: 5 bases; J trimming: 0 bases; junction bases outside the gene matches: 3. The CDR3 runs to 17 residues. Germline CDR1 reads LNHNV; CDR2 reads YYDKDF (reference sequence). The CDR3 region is CATSPGLAGGSTDTQYF. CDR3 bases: TGTGCCACCAGCCCCGGACTAGCGGGAGGGAGCACAGATACGCAGTATTTT.

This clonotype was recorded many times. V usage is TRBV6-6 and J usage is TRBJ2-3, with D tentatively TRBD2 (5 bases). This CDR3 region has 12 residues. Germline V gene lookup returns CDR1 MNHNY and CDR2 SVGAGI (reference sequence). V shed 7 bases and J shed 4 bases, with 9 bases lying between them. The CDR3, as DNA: TGTGCCAGCACCTACGGGGCAGATACGCAGTATTTT. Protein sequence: CASTYGADTQYF.

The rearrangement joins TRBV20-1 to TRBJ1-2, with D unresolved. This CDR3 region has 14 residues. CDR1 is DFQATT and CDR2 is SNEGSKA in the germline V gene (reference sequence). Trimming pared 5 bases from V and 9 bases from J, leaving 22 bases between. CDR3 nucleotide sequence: TGCAGTGCTGTTAGCCCATTAGGGTTTTATCGCTACACCTTC. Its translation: CSAVSPLGFYRYTF.

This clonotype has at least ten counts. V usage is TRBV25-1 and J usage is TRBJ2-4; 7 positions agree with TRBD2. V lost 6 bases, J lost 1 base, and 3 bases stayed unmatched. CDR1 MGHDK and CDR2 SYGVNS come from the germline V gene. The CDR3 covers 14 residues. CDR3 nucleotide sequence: TGTGCCAGCAGGGGGGGAGGGGCCAAAAACATTCAGTACTTC. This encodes CASRGGGAKNIQYF.

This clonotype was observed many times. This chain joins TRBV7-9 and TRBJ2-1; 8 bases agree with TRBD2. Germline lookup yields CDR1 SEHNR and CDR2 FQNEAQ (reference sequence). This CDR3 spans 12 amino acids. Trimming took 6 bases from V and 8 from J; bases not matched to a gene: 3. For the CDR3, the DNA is TGTGCCAGCAGATCGGGAGGGTATGAGCAGTTCTTC. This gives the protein CASRSGGYEQFF.

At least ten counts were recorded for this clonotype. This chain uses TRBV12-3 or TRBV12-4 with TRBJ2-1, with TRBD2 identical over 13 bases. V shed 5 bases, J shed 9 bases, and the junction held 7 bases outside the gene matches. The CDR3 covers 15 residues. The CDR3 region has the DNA TGTGCCAGCAGTCCACTAGCGGGAGGGCCGGGTGAGCAGTTCTTC. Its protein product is CASSPLAGGPGEQFF.